Included here is one T cell receptor (beta chain) sequence, with context. This receptor's antigen is unknown. The sample holds no much larger clone one base away, and base qualities are not on file. Unstimulated PBMCs, after thawing, were stained for CD3, CD4 and CD8 and then FACS-sorted into CD3+CD4+ and CD3+CD8+ populations. All 8 studied subjects were randomized to withdrawal of immunosuppression. The Qiagen DNeasy Blood and Tissue Kit was used to isolate genomic DNA. This record belongs to a study of T cell clones after liver transplantation (dated by TCRdb to about 2019). About the investigation overall: Samples were obtained from ITN030ST, a randomized trial in which withdrawal of immunosuppression was attempted within 2 years of liver transplantation. After a pre-transplant mixed lymphocyte reaction, TCRbeta sequencing was used to pinpoint donor-reactive T cell clones, which were subsequently tracked in post-transplant blood. Third party-reactive TCRbeta sequences were also identified from pre-transplant MLRs to serve as an antigen-independent comparator for donor-reactive sequences. Of the eight recipients, a few were HCV-positive, while the remaining recipients had been transplanted for non-autoimmune, non-viral indications. The subjects received no induction therapy and were kept on standard immunosuppression until randomization at 12-24 months post-transplant. Tolerance was defined as complete immunosuppression withdrawal for at least one year with no rise in liver enzymes beyond twice the upper limit of normal. Blood samples were collected pre-transplant, then pre-randomization ahead of withdrawal, and finally post-randomization once withdrawal had either been completed or failed. A cohort of 8 liver transplant recipients was studied, of whom 3 were classified as tolerant and 5 as non-tolerant.

Broad study findings and their caveats: A significant post-transplant decrease in circulating donor-reactive CD4 TCRbeta sequences was observed in most of the 8 subjects, irrespective of tolerance or HCV status. Because of small, heterogeneous patient numbers and non-standardized post-transplant time points, the conclusions were only preliminary. Because no allograft tissue specimens were available, donor-reactive T cells may have migrated into the graft instead of being deleted. Low numbers of available donor cells limited the measurable donor-reactive repertoire in a couple of subjects. Once repertoire turnover was taken into account, donor-reactive detection showed a significant reduction for CD4 in 7 of 8 subjects and for CD8 in 8 of 8. The decline in donor-reactive sequences exceeded the decline in third party-reactive sequences, suggesting partial antigen-specific deletion that was unrelated to withdrawal success.

From the cysteine through the phenylalanine, the CDR3 covers 16 amino acids. The sequence is cut down to CDR3 DNA, 48 bases in frame from base 1. The trim is 0 bases for V and 6 bases for J, with a gap of 17 bases between the germline ends. CDR1 SGHAT and CDR2 FQNNGV were looked up in the germline V gene. High-throughput TCRbeta CDR3 sequencing of frozen genomic DNA was performed by immunoSEQ, including PCR amplification, mapping, bias correction and internal controls. In the authors' own workflow: Only productive rearrangements were retained, with each unique TCRbeta sequence defined by its CDR3 nucleotide sequence together with its V and J gene. For a sequence to be called donor-reactive, it needed a frequency of at least 0.01% and at least 5-fold expansion in CFSE-low cells compared with unstimulated pre-transplant cells. Minimum frequency thresholds were set for each subject based on the unstimulated sample with the lowest template count, ensuring at least 90% detection power. Jensen-Shannon divergence between the top 1000 TCRbeta sequences post- versus pre-transplant served as the measure of repertoire turnover. Two-sided Fisher's exact tests were used to test for changes in the detection of donor-reactive sequences. The clones in this table, taken by TCRdb from immuneACCESS, are in-frame only. Not every clone is retained; where verified, under half of the shortfall comes from an unresolved V gene, and the cause of the rest is unknown. That table is the source of V, J and clone size, and D and trimming were worked out from the DNA. Across this sample there are roughly 80,000 clones, with around four fifths seen only once. The ten largest account for around 0.45% of the sample.

The chain employs TRBV11-2 and TRBJ1-2, with a tentative D gene TRBD1 over 5 matching bases. This TCR was sampled from a human patient who received a liver transplant. The graft donor may be the source of some T cells after a transplant. The input for sequencing was CD4+ T cells from blood, taken about 46 months after liver transplant. The CDR3 protein: CASSLDLSPATDGYTF. The nucleotide sequence is given as TGTGCCAGCAGCTTAGATCTATCACCCGCGACAGATGGCTACACCTTC.